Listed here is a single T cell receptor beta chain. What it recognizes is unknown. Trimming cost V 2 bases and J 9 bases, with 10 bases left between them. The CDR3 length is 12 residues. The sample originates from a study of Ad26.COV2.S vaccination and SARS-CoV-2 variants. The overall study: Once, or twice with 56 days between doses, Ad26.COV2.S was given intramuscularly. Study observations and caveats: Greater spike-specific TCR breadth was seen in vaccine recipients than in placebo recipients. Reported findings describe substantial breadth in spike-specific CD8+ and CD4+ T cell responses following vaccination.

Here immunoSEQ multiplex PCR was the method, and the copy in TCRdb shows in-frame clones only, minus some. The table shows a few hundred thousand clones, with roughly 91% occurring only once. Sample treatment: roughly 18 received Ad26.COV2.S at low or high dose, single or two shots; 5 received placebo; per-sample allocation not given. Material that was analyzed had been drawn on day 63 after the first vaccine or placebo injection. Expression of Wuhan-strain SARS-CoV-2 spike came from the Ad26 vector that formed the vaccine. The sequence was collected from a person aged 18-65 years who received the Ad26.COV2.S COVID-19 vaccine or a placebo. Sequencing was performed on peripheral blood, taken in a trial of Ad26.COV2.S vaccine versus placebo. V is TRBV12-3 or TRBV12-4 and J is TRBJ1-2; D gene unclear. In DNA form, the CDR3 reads TGTGCCAGCAGTTTAAGGCATTTGAGCTACACCTTC. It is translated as CASSLRHLSYTF.